These T cell receptor beta chains were read from a single sample in a study of blood T cell repertoires in COVID-19. Clones were sequenced by immunoSEQ multiplex PCR, and TCRdb holds only the in-frame ones, with some missing. The sample lists just under 85,000 clones; 75% to 85% were seen once. Sequencing was done on a sample of peripheral blood. These receptor sequences come from a woman at least 80 years old with acute or convalescent COVID-19. CDR3s include the opening cysteine and the closing phenylalanine or tryptophan. Fields, in order: D gene, V gene, J gene, clone size, CDR3 protein, CDR3 DNA. The D gene is left open where the match is weak. Rows give clone size only sometimes, using once, few, many, or a class for an expanded clone.

>TRBD1|TRBV28|TRBJ1-4|.
CASSFPGTGNEKLFF
TGTGCCAGCAGTTTCCCAGGGACAGGGAACGAAAAACTGTTTTTT
>TRBD1|TRBV19|TRBJ1-2|.
CASRTGTVGGYTF
TGTGCCAGTAGAACCGGGACAGTTGGCGGCTACACCTTC
>.|TRBV6-5|TRBJ2-5|.
CASRTAQETQYF
TGTGCCAGTCGGACTGCTCAAGAGACCCAGTACTTC
>.|TRBV19|TRBJ1-5|.
CASSIRSGVGSQPQHF
TGTGCCAGTAGTATAAGGAGCGGAGTAGGCAGTCAGCCCCAGCATTTT
>TRBD1|TRBV19|TRBJ1-5|.
CASSVGTGRGQPQHF
TGTGCCAGTAGTGTTGGGACAGGAAGAGGGCAGCCCCAGCATTTT
>.|TRBV11-2|TRBJ2-1|.
CASSLAGSYNEQFF
TGTGCCAGCAGCTTGGCAGGGTCCTACAATGAGCAGTTCTTC
>TRBD1|TRBV11-3|TRBJ1-2|.
CASRSSGGDYTF
TGTGCCAGCAGGTCCTCAGGGGGCGACTACACCTTC
>TRBD2|TRBV4-2|TRBJ2-1|.
CASSQEPGGSSYNEQFF
TGTGCCAGCAGCCAAGAGCCGGGAGGGAGCTCCTACAATGAGCAGTTCTTC
>TRBD2|TRBV18|TRBJ2-5|.
CASSQPGTSVETQYF
TGTGCCAGCTCACAACCAGGGACTAGCGTGGAGACCCAGTACTTC
>TRBD1|TRBV9|TRBJ1-6|once
CASSVGRTGDSSPLHF
TGTGCCAGCAGCGTAGGTCGGACAGGGGATAGTTCACCCCTCCACTTT